Below are 28 T cell receptor beta chains sequenced from a single sample in a study of blood T cell repertoires in COVID-19. Produced via immunoSEQ multiplex PCR; TCRdb's table is partial and in-frame only. This sample carries 200,000 or so clones, nearly 85% of them seen once, and the ten largest clones take about 4.9%. The sequenced material came from peripheral blood. Receptors were obtained from a woman younger than 45 with acute or convalescent COVID-19.

The chain links TRBV28 to TRBJ2-7; D is possibly TRBD2 (5 bases). This CDR3 is built from 15 residues. Between the trimmed V and J ends, which lost 3 bases and 3 bases, there was a span of 15 bases. Germline V lookup: CDR1 MDHEN, CDR2 SYDVKM. The CDR3 region has the DNA TGTGCCAGCAGTTTCTGGGGAGCCAGGAACTACGAGCAGTACTTC. It codes for CASSFWGARNYEQYF.

This rearrangement joins TRBV10-3 to TRBJ2-7; 9 bases match TRBD1. Germline CDR1 is ENHRY and CDR2 is SYGVKD. The CDR3 spans 19 residues. The junction had 15 bases not matched to a gene; V was cut back by 3 bases and J by 0 bases. Written as DNA, the CDR3 is TGTGCCATCAGTGATTGGGCACAGGGGGCGAAGAAACACTCCTACGAGCAGTACTTC. Translation: CAISDWAQGAKKHSYEQYF.

The V and J genes are TRBV28 and TRBJ1-2, with 8 bases fitting TRBD1. The CDR3 sequence is 14 residues long. Germline V gives CDR1 MDHEN, CDR2 SYDVKM. The V gene end was trimmed by 5 bases and the J gene end by 6 bases; junction bases not matched to a gene: 8. This CDR3 is CASSQGAGHDGYTF. The CDR3 region has the DNA TGTGCCAGCAGTCAGGGGGCCGGGCACGATGGCTACACCTTC.

The chain is built from TRBV5-1 and TRBJ1-1, with TRBD1 as a possible D gene (6 bases). Germline V CDR1 and CDR2: SGHRS, YFSETQ. The CDR3 loop spans 14 amino acids. V lost 0 bases, J lost 4 bases, and 10 bases lay in between. The CDR3, as DNA: TGCGCCAGCAGCTTGGAACAGGGAATCACTGAAGCTTTCTTT. It yields the protein CASSLEQGITEAFF.

The chain recombines TRBV5-1 with TRBJ2-7, with a weak D call TRBD1 (6 bases). The CDR3 is 14 residues long. Trimming took 2 bases from V and 6 from J, leaving 15 bases between them. The germline gives CDR1 SGHRS, CDR2 YFSETQ. CDR3 sequence reads: CASSLQTGISEQYF. The CDR3, as DNA: TGCGCCAGCAGCTTACAAACAGGGATCAGCGAGCAGTACTTC.

J is TRBJ2-3 and V is TRBV27; D may be TRBD2 (6 bases). Germline V CDR1 and CDR2: MNHEY, SMNVEV (reference sequence). V was pared by 6 bases and J by 5 bases, with 24 bases between. This CDR3 has 17 residues. The CDR3 loop reads CASRSTLALSWEDTQYF. For the CDR3, the DNA is TGTGCCAGCAGGTCCACACTAGCCCTTAGCTGGGAAGATACGCAGTATTTT.

The rearrangement joins TRBV6-6 to TRBJ2-6; D is unresolved. CDR1 and CDR2 (germline): MNHNY, SVGAGI (reference sequence). This CDR3 has 19 residues. The V gene lost 6 bases and the J gene lost 0 bases, with 21 bases spanning the gap. Here the CDR3 DNA reads TGTGCCAGCAGCTTTTCCCCTATGGCGGCAAACTCTGGGGCCAACGTCCTGACTTTC. Translating gives CASSFSPMAANSGANVLTF.

V gene TRBV28 combines with J gene TRBJ1-5; TRBD1 is a possible D gene (6 bases). Germline-derived CDR1 and CDR2 are MDHEN and SYDVKM. The V and J ends lost 3 bases and 10 bases respectively, with 13 bases between them. This CDR3 is 13 amino acids long. The CDR3 sequence is CASSFRGGKPQHF. The DNA of the CDR3 is TGTGCCAGCAGTTTCCGGGGGGGCAAACCCCAGCATTTT.

The CDR3 sequence: CASSLGLAVYNEQFF. As DNA, the CDR3 is TGTGCCAGCAGCTTGGGACTAGCAGTCTACAATGAGCAGTTCTTC. The V gene is TRBV7-8, the J gene TRBJ2-1; TRBD2 matches at 9 bases. CDR1 and CDR2 (germline): SGHVS, FQNEAQ. The CDR3 is made up of 15 amino acids. Trimming at V came to 3 bases and at J to 3 bases, leaving 3 bases not matched to a gene.

The rearrangement uses TRBV7-9 and TRBJ1-2; D gene unclear. Trimming cost V 1 base and J 6 bases, with 6 bases left between them. Germline values: CDR1 SEHNR, CDR2 FQNEAQ (reference sequence). The CDR3 sequence is 12 residues long. CDR3 amino acids: CASSLVIDGYTF. The CDR3 DNA sequence: TGTGCCAGCAGCTTAGTGATAGATGGCTACACCTTC.

The J gene is TRBJ2-3, the V gene TRBV9, with TRBD2 matching over 7 bases. The CDR3 contains 15 residues. Looked up from germline, CDR1 is SGDLS and CDR2 is YYNGEE. Trimming removed 4 bases from V and 5 bases from J; junction bases left unmatched: 10. In nucleotides, the CDR3 is TGTGCCAGCAGCCCCCAGGGAGGGTACGGAGATACGCAGTATTTT. Translation: CASSPQGGYGDTQYF.

J is TRBJ1-4 and V is TRBV11-2; D call uncertain. The CDR3 length is 12 residues. Trimming cost V 2 bases and J 4 bases, with 2 bases left between them. Germline CDR1 is SGHAT and CDR2 is FQNNGV. CDR3 region: CASSLLNEKLFF. CDR3 nucleotides: TGTGCCAGCAGCTTACTTAATGAAAAACTGTTTTTT.

J is TRBJ2-3 and V is TRBV4-2; 11 bases match TRBD2. Germline assignment: CDR1 LGHNA and CDR2 YNFKEQ. This CDR3 region has 19 residues. V shed 0 bases, J shed 5 bases, and the junction held 13 bases outside the gene matches. The CDR3 loop is CASSQDPLAGGLRGDTQYF. CDR3 nucleotide sequence: TGTGCCAGCAGCCAAGATCCCCTAGCGGGGGGACTCCGGGGAGATACGCAGTATTTT.

This rearrangement joins TRBV7-2 to TRBJ1-1, with 7 positions matching TRBD1. The CDR3 sequence is 16 residues long. Germline V CDR1 and CDR2: SGHTA, FQGNSA. J lost 0 bases, V lost 2 bases, and 6 bases had no gene match. CDR3 loop: CASSLIQGGLNTEAFF. The CDR3 DNA follows: TGTGCCAGCAGCTTAATCCAGGGGGGTCTGAACACTGAAGCTTTCTTT. The full variable domain, its missing parts supplied by reference TRBV7-2 and TRBJ1-1, is GAGVSQSPSNKVTEKGKDVELRCDPISGHTALYWYRQSLGQGLEFLIYFQGNSAPDKSGLPSDRFSAERTGGSVSTLTIQRTQQEDSAVYLCASSLIQGGLNTEAFFGQGTRLTVV.

This clone was observed once. The rearrangement joins TRBV28 to TRBJ1-2; D is ambiguous. Trimming shortened V by 6 bases and J by 8 bases, and 10 bases separated the two germline ends. The CDR3 covers 11 residues. Germline lookup yields CDR1 MDHEN and CDR2 SYDVKM. Here the CDR3 DNA reads TGTGCCAGCAGCGGGGATAAGGGCTACACCTTC. Translating it yields CASSGDKGYTF.

This chain connects TRBV15 to TRBJ1-5; possible D gene TRBD1, 5 bases. Looked up from germline, CDR1 is LNHNV and CDR2 is YYDKDF (reference sequence). V lost 0 bases to trimming and J lost 7 bases, with 13 bases between them. This CDR3 has 15 amino acids. The CDR3 sequence is CATSRDRGAGQPQHF. CDR3 nucleotide sequence: TGTGCCACCAGCAGAGATCGCGGGGCAGGGCAGCCCCAGCATTTT.

The chain couples TRBV29-1 to TRBJ2-7, with TRBD2 matching over 8 bases. The CDR3 contains 12 residues. The germline CDR1 and CDR2 sequences are SQVTM and ANQGSEA. The junction had 4 bases not matched to a gene; V was cut back by 6 bases and J by 3 bases. CDR3 sequence: CSVGGDVYEQYF. The DNA of the CDR3 is TGCAGCGTCGGGGGGGACGTCTACGAGCAGTACTTC.

The J gene is TRBJ2-1, the V gene TRBV4-3; TRBD2 aligns across 11 bases. CDR1 is LGHNA and CDR2 is YSLEER in the germline V gene. CDR3 length: 16 amino acids. V shed 1 base and J 7 bases; nucleotides not matched to a gene: 6. CDR3 sequence: CASSQALAGDLNEQFF. The CDR3, as DNA: TGCGCCAGCAGCCAAGCACTAGCGGGAGACTTAAATGAGCAGTTCTTC.

The rearrangement joins TRBV19 to TRBJ1-1; D unclear. Germline CDR1 reads LNHDA; CDR2 reads SQIVND (reference sequence). The V end lost 8 bases, the J end lost 7 bases, and 14 bases lay between the germline ends. The CDR3 is made up of 12 amino acids. CDR3 nucleotide sequence: TGTGCCAGTCGAACTACTCATTATGAAGCTTTCTTT. Protein sequence: CASRTTHYEAFF.

The rearrangement links TRBV20-1 to TRBJ1-6; 10 positions agree with TRBD1. Germline lookup yields CDR1 DFQATT and CDR2 SNEGSKA (reference sequence). Trimming removed 3 bases from V and 9 bases from J; junction bases left unmatched: 8. This CDR3 region has 15 residues. The CDR3 region has the DNA TGCAGTGCTAGTTTGGGACAGGGGAATTTTTCACCCCTCCACTTT. The encoded protein is CSASLGQGNFSPLHF.

The chain combines TRBV2 with TRBJ1-1; TRBD1 might be the D (5 bases). V lost 6 bases and J lost 0, with 17 bases in between. There are 16 residues in the CDR3. CDR1 is SNHLY, CDR2 FYNNEI, per germline. Written as DNA, the CDR3 is TGTGCCAGCAGAAGTTCATTGACAGTGGTGAACACTGAAGCTTTCTTT. Translating gives CASRSSLTVVNTEAFF. The whole variable domain, filled in from reference TRBV2 and TRBJ1-1, reads EPEVTQTPSHQVTQMGQEVILRCVPISNHLYFYWYRQILGQKVEFLVSFYNNEISEKSEIFDDQFSVERPDGSNFTLKIRSTKLEDSAMYFCASRSSLTVVNTEAFFGQGTRLTVV.

The chain joins TRBV7-8 to TRBJ2-6; no clear D. V was pared by 9 bases and J by 0 bases, with 9 bases between. CDR1 and CDR2 (germline): SGHVS, FQNEAQ. The CDR3 runs to 14 residues. CDR3 bases: TGTGCCAGTGACACAGTCTCTGGGGCCAACGTCCTGACTTTC. Translated, it gives CASDTVSGANVLTF.

This chain links TRBV24-1 with TRBJ2-3; 8 bases agree with TRBD1. Germline CDR1 and CDR2: KGHDR and SFDVKD. The CDR3 consists of 17 residues. Unmatched junction bases numbered 9, after V lost 5 bases and J lost 0 bases. The CDR3 protein is CATSVYSGTGSTDTQYF. CDR3 bases: TGTGCCACCAGTGTTTATTCCGGGACAGGAAGCACAGATACGCAGTATTTT.

The chain links TRBV28 to TRBJ2-3, with D unresolved. V dropped 2 bases and J dropped 0 bases, with 12 bases sitting between them. The CDR3 has 16 residues. Germline V CDR1 and CDR2: MDHEN, SYDVKM. The CDR3 nucleotides read TGTGCCAGCAGTTTAACGCTGAGCCTGAGCACAGATACGCAGTATTTT. It codes for CASSLTLSLSTDTQYF.

Worth noting for this clone: Other DNA sequences of this sample code for an identical CDR3. This rearrangement joins TRBV4-2 to TRBJ2-7; weak D call: TRBD1 (7 bases). The CDR3 length is 14 residues. Germline CDR1 reads LGHNA; CDR2 reads YNFKEQ. Trimming removed 3 bases from V and 3 bases from J, with 12 bases in between. CDR3 in amino acids: CASSQGGQSYEQYF. The CDR3, as DNA: TGTGCCAGCAGCCAGGGGGGACAGAGCTACGAGCAGTACTTC.

The chain uses TRBV5-5 and TRBJ1-6; 7 nucleotides line up with TRBD1. The germline CDR1 and CDR2 sequences are SGHKS and YYEKEE (reference sequence). The V gene end was trimmed by 3 bases and the J gene end by 0 bases; junction bases not matched to a gene: 9. This CDR3 has 18 amino acids. The DNA of the CDR3 is TGTGCCAGCAGCTGGAAAACAGGGGCGAGCTCCTATAATTCACCCCTCCACTTT. This gives the protein CASSWKTGASSYNSPLHF.

This chain connects TRBV29-1 to TRBJ1-2; a possible D gene is TRBD1 (6 bases). Germline values: CDR1 SQVTM, CDR2 ANQGSEA. The CDR3 totals 18 residues. Trimming left V 6 bases short and J 0 bases short, with 26 bases between. CDR3 nucleotides: TGCAGCGTCCGATCCCCGACAGGCCCGGGGATAGCTAACTATGGCTACACCTTC. This encodes CSVRSPTGPGIANYGYTF.

The chain recombines TRBV25-1 with TRBJ1-2; tentative D call: TRBD1 (5 bases). In germline, CDR1 is MGHDK, CDR2 SYGVNS. The CDR3 contains 16 residues. The V end was cut by 3 bases, the J end by 2 bases, with 16 bases between. The CDR3: CASSDEFRQGNYGYTF. For the CDR3, the DNA is TGTGCCAGCAGTGACGAATTTCGGCAGGGAAACTATGGCTACACCTTC.